This is a list of T cell receptor beta chains from one sample in a study of blood T cell repertoires in COVID-19. Produced via immunoSEQ multiplex PCR; TCRdb's table is partial and in-frame only. The sample records about 320,000 clones, more than 70% being singletons. Sequenced sample: peripheral blood. All receptors derive from a man between 18 and 29 years old who had recovered from COVID-19. Each CDR3 is given without its conserved first and last residue. D genes are given only for firm matches.

V gene: TRBV27; D gene: NA; CDR3 protein: ASSFGRGETYEQY
V gene: TRBV11-2; D gene: TRBD1; CDR3 protein: ASSLEGGRQPQH
V gene: TRBV6-4; D gene: TRBD2; CDR3 protein: ASSDSVAGGTDTQY
V gene: TRBV6-5; D gene: NA; CDR3 protein: ASSPLGLHQPQH
V gene: TRBV19; D gene: NA; CDR3 protein: ASSIAGRNTEAF
V gene: TRBV19; D gene: NA; CDR3 protein: ATLIRWGQSNTGELF
V gene: TRBV19; D gene: NA; CDR3 protein: ASRRGLAKNIQY
V gene: TRBV6-6; D gene: NA; CDR3 protein: ASSYGDHSSGNTIY
V gene: TRBV2; D gene: NA; CDR3 protein: ASKFVRTANTEAF
V gene: TRBV9; D gene: TRBD2; CDR3 protein: ASSPRGLGGTDTQY
V gene: TRBV3-1/TRBV3-2; D gene: NA; CDR3 protein: ASSQVAGANSPLH
V gene: TRBV30; D gene: NA; CDR3 protein: AWIMGHQNSPLH
V gene: TRBV9; D gene: NA; CDR3 protein: ASSGSPGEQF
V gene: TRBV7-9; D gene: NA; CDR3 protein: ASSFLRTADTGELF
V gene: TRBV6-5; D gene: TRBD1; CDR3 protein: ASSSTTGQGVYGYT
V gene: TRBV6-5; D gene: NA; CDR3 protein: ASSLSPSSYNEQF
V gene: TRBV9; D gene: TRBD2; CDR3 protein: ASSVTLAGYNERF
V gene: TRBV9; D gene: TRBD1; CDR3 protein: ASSGTGVNQPQH
V gene: TRBV7-9; D gene: TRBD1; CDR3 protein: ASSPTGTEAF
V gene: TRBV15; D gene: TRBD1; CDR3 protein: ATSRQGALGDTQY
V gene: TRBV7-9; D gene: NA; CDR3 protein: ASSLAGRVRADTQY
V gene: TRBV2; D gene: TRBD1; CDR3 protein: ASREGGSSYNSPLH
V gene: TRBV11-3; D gene: TRBD2; CDR3 protein: ASSSGLAGTYNEQF
V gene: TRBV7-9; D gene: NA; CDR3 protein: ASSLASGSYEQY
V gene: TRBV6-2/TRBV6-3; D gene: NA; CDR3 protein: ASSYSVFGTEAF
V gene: TRBV27; D gene: NA; CDR3 protein: ASSLGAYSGNTIY
V gene: TRBV2; D gene: NA; CDR3 protein: ASSEATGFGDTEAF
V gene: TRBV19; D gene: TRBD1; CDR3 protein: ASSSQGESTEAF